This TCR beta chain originates from a study of blood T cells in healthy people across ages. Points from the study as a whole: A greater number of naive CD4+ cells and higher diversity distinguished long-lived donors from aged donors. Changes seen in expanded clonotypes were possibly confounded by donor CMV status left unknown.

Germline-derived CDR1 and CDR2 are SGHTA and FQGNSA. The junction had 13 bases not matched to a gene; V was cut back by 5 bases and J by 7 bases. The length of the CDR3 is 15 residues. For the second PCR, which ran for roughly 7 to 11 cycles, a sample-barcoded 5' primer and a J-beta primer mix were used. Researchers report that a template-switch adaptor with 12 random nucleotides tagged each cDNA molecule. TCRdb reprocessed the 5' RACE reads via MiXCR and lists one record per CDR3 protein. The repertoire includes about 1.8 million distinct CDR3 sequences, around 48% of them detected once, and over 2% sits in the top ten. Concerning this clonotype: Its cognate antigen is unknown.

This receptor was taken from a woman aged 40 to 50 in good health. The J gene is TRBJ1-2, the V gene TRBV7-2; 7 nucleotides line up with TRBD1. Sequencing was carried out using blood. Here the CDR3 reads CASSPTAGGYGGYTF. CDR3 sequence (DNA): TGTGCCAGCAGCCCCACGGCAGGGGGTTATGGTGGCTACACCTTC.